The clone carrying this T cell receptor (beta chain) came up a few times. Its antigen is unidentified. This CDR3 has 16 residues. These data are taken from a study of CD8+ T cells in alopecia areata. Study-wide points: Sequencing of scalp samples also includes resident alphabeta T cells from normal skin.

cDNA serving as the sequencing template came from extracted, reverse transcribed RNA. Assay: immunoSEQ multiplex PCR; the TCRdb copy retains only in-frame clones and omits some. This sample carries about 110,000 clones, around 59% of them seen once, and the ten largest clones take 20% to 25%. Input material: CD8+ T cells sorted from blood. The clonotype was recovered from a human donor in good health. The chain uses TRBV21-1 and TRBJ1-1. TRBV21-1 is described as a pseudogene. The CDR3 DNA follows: TGTGCCAGCAGCAAACAGGGTTGGGAAGCGGGGGCTGAAGCTTTCTTT. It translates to CASSKQGWEAGAEAFF.